These 23 T cell receptor beta chains came from one sample sequenced in a study of monozygotic twins with inflammatory bowel disease. From its re-call of the 5' RACE reads, TCRdb lists each CDR3 protein once, without DNA. Its listing shows 200,000 to 250,000 distinct CDR3 sequences. The sample was blood. The receptors originated from a human donor with ulcerative colitis or Crohn's disease, or a healthy co-twin of an affected twin (not recorded which).

The V and J genes are TRBV20-1 and TRBJ2-7; TCRdb selects TRBD2, and the lack of DNA leaves this call unchecked. CDR3 size: 19 residues. The germline V gene encodes CDR1 DFQATT and CDR2 SNEGSKA (reference sequence). The chain's CDR3 is CSARPRWAGRFPIPAEQYF.

V and J are TRBV9 and TRBJ2-2; as DNA is missing, the TRBD2 call by TCRdb cannot be tested. Germline CDR1 and CDR2: SGDLS and YYNGEE. The CDR3 has 18 amino acids. CDR3: CASSFGTSGSRATGELFF.

The J gene is TRBJ2-5, the V gene TRBV12-3 or TRBV12-4; TCRdb selects TRBD1, and the lack of DNA leaves this call unchecked. This CDR3 comprises 12 residues. The CDR3 protein is CASSFRGETQYF.

V usage is TRBV28 and J usage is TRBJ2-3. The germline V gene encodes CDR1 MDHEN and CDR2 SYDVKM. CDR3 length: 14 amino acids. CDR3 loop: CASSTRGGTDTQYF.

The J gene is TRBJ1-5, the V gene TRBV7-9. CDR3 size: 13 residues. Germline loops: CDR1 SEHNR, CDR2 FQNEAQ (reference sequence). CDR3 sequence: CASSFDSNQPQHF.

This chain uses TRBV12-3 or TRBV12-4 with TRBJ2-6; the D call of TRBD1 rests on TCRdb alone, since no DNA is present to check it. CDR3 length: 14 residues. Here the CDR3 reads CASTRGSGANVLTF.

The chain employs TRBV29-1 and TRBJ1-2; the TCRdb D gene call, TRBD1, has no DNA to confirm it. The CDR3 has 12 residues. Germline V gene sequence: CDR1 SQVTM, CDR2 ANQGSEA. The CDR3 is CSVPRGFGGYTF.

The chain uses TRBV6-5 and TRBJ1-1; TCRdb's D gene call, TRBD1, goes unchecked for lack of DNA. The CDR3 consists of 13 residues. The germline V gene has CDR1 MNHEY and CDR2 SVGAGI. Here the CDR3 reads CASRIDRSGEAFF.

The chain couples TRBV7-2 to TRBJ2-6; TCRdb proposes TRBD2, but this gene call is untestable without DNA. Germline V CDR1 and CDR2: SGHTA, FQGNSA. CDR3 length equals 14 residues. CDR3 sequence reads: CASSVDRSKDVLTF.

The CDR3 loop reads CASSLSPGVTDTQYF. V is TRBV7-3 and J is TRBJ2-3. Germline V gene data show CDR1 as SGHTA and CDR2 as FQGTGA. CDR3 length equals 15 residues.

J is TRBJ1-2 and V is TRBV20-1; TCRdb's assignment of TRBD1 cannot be checked, as there is no DNA. The V gene's germline CDR1 is DFQATT and CDR2 SNEGSKA (reference sequence). The CDR3 is made up of 13 amino acids. The CDR3 here is CSAPLTGGYGYTF.

V usage is TRBV9 and J usage is TRBJ2-7; with no DNA, the TCRdb D assignment of TRBD1 cannot be verified. This CDR3 comprises 14 residues. CDR1 and CDR2 (germline): SGDLS, YYNGEE. CDR3 sequence reads: CASSVQAGAYEQYF.

The chain links TRBV20-1 to TRBJ1-1; TCRdb calls TRBD1, which cannot be checked without DNA. From germline, CDR1 is DFQATT and CDR2 SNEGSKA (reference sequence). CDR3 size: 14 residues. The CDR3 spells CSAPDRVGNTEAFF.

The chain employs TRBV29-1 and TRBJ2-3; TCRdb's D call, TRBD2, is unchecked because there is no DNA. CDR1 SQVTM and CDR2 ANQGSEA come from the germline V gene. The CDR3 is 12 residues long. This CDR3 reads CSVEEGGLAQYF.

The chain employs TRBV5-1 and TRBJ1-1; TCRdb outputs TRBD1, but without DNA this stays unchecked. Germline CDR1 SGHRS, CDR2 YFSETQ. This CDR3 comprises 14 residues. CDR3 loop: CASSTRPGPTEAFF.

The chain couples TRBV5-1 to TRBJ2-2; TCRdb picks TRBD2, but there is no DNA to check that call. Germline CDR1 is SGHRS and CDR2 is YFSETQ. This CDR3 has 16 residues. The CDR3 region is CASSSTGTSGTGELFF.

This chain uses TRBV5-1 with TRBJ2-1; TCRdb returns TRBD2, unconfirmable since there is no DNA. The CDR3 runs to 17 residues. Per germline, CDR1 SGHRS and CDR2 YFSETQ. CDR3 residues: CASRRGGTSAKYNEQFF.

The chain uses TRBV25-1 and TRBJ1-1; as DNA is missing, the TRBD1 call by TCRdb cannot be tested. The CDR3 extends over 13 amino acids. Germline loops: CDR1 MGHDK, CDR2 SYGVNS. The CDR3 is CASSGTGKTEAFF.

This rearrangement joins TRBV7-2 to TRBJ2-1. From germline, CDR1 is SGHTA and CDR2 FQGNSA. This CDR3 comprises 12 residues. CDR3 region: CASSSTFNEQFF.

This chain joins TRBV25-1 and TRBJ2-1; TCRdb's assignment of TRBD1 cannot be checked, as there is no DNA. The germline gives CDR1 MGHDK, CDR2 SYGVNS. CDR3 length equals 13 residues. Here the CDR3 reads CASSDITRGEQFF. Full variable domain (missing parts from reference TRBV25-1 and TRBJ2-1): EADIYQTPRYLVIGTGKKITLECSQTMGHDKMYWYQQDPGMELHLIHYSYGVNSTEKGDLSSESTVSRIRTEHFPLTLESARPSHTSQYLCASSDITRGEQFFGPGTRLTVL.

The chain couples TRBV7-8 to TRBJ2-1; the D call of TRBD2 rests on TCRdb alone, since no DNA is present to check it. The CDR3 is 17 amino acids. CDR1 SGHVS and CDR2 FQNEAQ come from the germline V gene. CDR3 loop: CASSFGLAGEEKNEQFF.

V usage is TRBV20-1 and J usage is TRBJ2-3; TCRdb calls TRBD2, which cannot be checked without DNA. The germline gives CDR1 DFQATT, CDR2 SNEGSKA (reference sequence). The CDR3 extends over 16 amino acids. CDR3 loop: CSARPLAGESTDTQYF.

J is TRBJ2-2 and V is TRBV27; with no DNA, the TCRdb D assignment of TRBD1 cannot be verified. This CDR3 comprises 14 residues. The germline V gene has CDR1 MNHEY and CDR2 SMNVEV (reference sequence). The CDR3 sequence: CASSPRTGAGELFF.